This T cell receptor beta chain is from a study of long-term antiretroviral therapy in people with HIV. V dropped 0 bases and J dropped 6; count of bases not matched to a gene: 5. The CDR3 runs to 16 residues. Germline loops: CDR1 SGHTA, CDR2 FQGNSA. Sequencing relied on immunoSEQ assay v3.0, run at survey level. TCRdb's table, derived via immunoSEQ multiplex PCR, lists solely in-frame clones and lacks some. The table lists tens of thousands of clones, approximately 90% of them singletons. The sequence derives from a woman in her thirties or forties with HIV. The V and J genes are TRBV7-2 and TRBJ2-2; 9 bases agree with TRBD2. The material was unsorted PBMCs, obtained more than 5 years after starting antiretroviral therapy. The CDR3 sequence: CASSLARGGKAGELFF. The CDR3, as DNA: TGTGCCAGCAGCTTAGCGCGGGGGGGAAAGGCCGGGGAGCTGTTTTTT.